This TCR beta chain was sequenced during a study of blood T cell repertoires in COVID-19. Assay used: immunoSEQ multiplex PCR; TCRdb lists only in-frame clones, some missing. The sample yields approximately 84,000 clones, roughly 85% seen once. The clonotype was recovered from a human donor in a cohort sampled during active COVID-19. Material: peripheral blood.

The CDR3 region is CASRRGQLLDSGANVLTF. CDR3 DNA: TGTGCCAGCAGGCGGGGACAGCTTTTAGATTCTGGGGCCAACGTCCTGACTTTC. The J gene is TRBJ2-6, the V gene TRBV7-9; D possibly corresponds to TRBD1 (7 bases). Germline-derived CDR1 and CDR2 are SEHNR and FQNEAQ (reference sequence). The CDR3 has 18 amino acids. V was shortened by 6 bases and J by 1 base, with 19 bases between the two germline ends.